The entry that follows covers one TCR beta chain sequence. This record belongs to a study of shared clonotypes between healthy human individuals. Losses at the gene ends were 3 bases for V and 3 bases for J; bases not matched to a gene: 26. The CDR3 runs to 21 residues. Germline CDR1 reads ENHRY; CDR2 reads SYGVKD. Data came from immunoSEQ multiplex PCR; TCRdb stores just in-frame clones and leaves some out. The sample holds 2 million to 2.5 million clones, about 95% seen once. The chain combines TRBV10-3 with TRBJ2-7, with 7 bases identical to TRBD1. Sequenced sample: naive CD4+ T cells sorted from blood. Subset described: CD45RA+ positively selected. This clonotype was sampled from a man in his late teens or twenties in good health. The CDR3 DNA follows: TGTGCCATCAGTGATCCAAATCCAAAACGTCAGGGGGATGGGCAAATCTACGAGCAGTACTTC. Protein product: CAISDPNPKRQGDGQIYEQYF.